The 20 T cell receptor beta chains reported below all come from one sample, sequenced in a study of neurological immune-mediated disorders. TCRdb ran MiXCR on the 5' RACE reads and lists one entry per CDR3 protein. Of tens of thousands of distinct CDR3 sequences detected, approximately 17% appear once; the ten largest clones hold roughly 15%. Source material: PBMCs. All receptors derive from a woman in her forties in good health.

This clonotype came up many times. The J gene is TRBJ2-2, the V gene TRBV6-2 or TRBV6-3; TRBD1 matches at 8 bases. Germline CDR1 reads MNHEY; CDR2 reads SVGEGT. V was clipped by 10 bases and J by 3 bases; unmatched bases: 4. The CDR3 totals 13 residues. CDR3 in DNA: TGTGCCACGGGACAGGCATACACCGGGGAGCTGTTTTTT. Translated, it gives CATGQAYTGELFF.

J is TRBJ2-3 and V is TRBV14; no definite D call. The J call may not be correct, given that the DNA end is closer to TRBJ1-5. CDR1 is SGHDN and CDR2 is FVKESK in the germline V gene. The CDR3 extends over 13 amino acids. This chain's CDR3 is CASSPRLLDTQHF. CDR3 sequence (DNA): TGTGCCAGCAGCCCACGACTACTGGATACGCAGCATTTT.

This clonotype came up many times. This chain links TRBV28 with TRBJ2-1, with 10 bases that match TRBD2. Trimming removed 2 bases from V and 7 bases from J; junction bases left unmatched: 8. Looked up from germline, CDR1 is MDHEN and CDR2 is SYDVKM. This CDR3 region has 16 residues. CDR3 sequence: CASSLGGLAGVNEQFF. For the CDR3, the DNA is TGTGCCAGCAGTTTAGGTGGTCTAGCGGGGGTTAATGAGCAGTTCTTC.

A few counts support this clonotype. This rearrangement joins TRBV29-1 to TRBJ2-1; D may be TRBD2 (6 bases). Germline lookup yields CDR1 SQVTM and CDR2 ANQGSEA. The CDR3 has 15 amino acids. Trimming took 5 bases from V and 4 from J, leaving 18 bases between them. The DNA of the CDR3 is TGCAGCGTTCTCCTTTCCGGGGAGGAATACAATGAGCAGTTCTTC. Translated, it gives CSVLLSGEEYNEQFF.

This clonotype has a count of ten or more. V usage is TRBV4-1 and J usage is TRBJ2-2, with 12 bases matching TRBD2. Trimming removed 0 bases from V and 1 base from J; junction bases left unmatched: 15. The germline gives CDR1 MGHRA, CDR2 YSYEKL. The CDR3 is 22 amino acids. The CDR3 loop reads CASSQDKGPGLAGTVNTGELFF. The CDR3 DNA follows: TGCGCCAGCAGCCAAGATAAAGGGCCCGGACTAGCGGGGACCGTGAACACCGGGGAGCTGTTTTTT.

This clonotype was found many times. The chain joins TRBV10-3 to TRBJ1-2; maybe TRBD1 (6 bases). CDR3 length: 16 residues. The V and J ends lost 5 bases and 4 bases respectively, with 20 bases between them. Germline CDR1 and CDR2: ENHRY and SYGVKD. The CDR3 region is CAISLDPGAGAYGYTF. DNA for the CDR3: TGTGCCATCAGTTTGGACCCAGGGGCGGGCGCCTATGGCTACACCTTC.

This clonotype was picked up many times. The chain combines TRBV4-3 with TRBJ1-1; perhaps TRBD1 as D (5 bases). The length of the CDR3 is 16 residues. In germline, CDR1 is LGHNA, CDR2 YSLEER. V was trimmed by 4 bases and J by 4 bases, leaving 19 bases between them. CDR3 amino acids: CASSRRGVGVATEAFF. The CDR3 nucleotides are TGCGCCAGCAGCCGACGGGGGGTGGGCGTTGCCACTGAAGCTTTCTTT.

This chain links TRBV5-1 with TRBJ2-7; 10 bases match TRBD2. The CDR3 contains 17 residues. V dropped 3 bases and J dropped 3; count of bases not matched to a gene: 12. The germline V gene has CDR1 SGHRS and CDR2 YFSETQ. The CDR3 protein is CASSSHSGRTRIYEQYF. The CDR3, as DNA: TGCGCCAGCAGCTCCCATAGCGGGAGGACTCGAATCTACGAGCAGTACTTC.

This clonotype was seen repeatedly, ten times or more. This rearrangement joins TRBV6-5 to TRBJ1-1; no firm D call. This CDR3 has 17 amino acids. Germline-derived CDR1 and CDR2 are MNHEY and SVGAGI. V was cut by 4 bases and J by 2 bases, with 20 bases left in between. CDR3 protein: CASSSPAGPSPNTEAFF. In DNA form, the CDR3 reads TGTGCCAGCAGTTCTCCCGCGGGCCCATCCCCAAACACTGAAGCTTTCTTT.

This clonotype appeared a single time. The junction and the germline gene differ at one end; a read error may be behind it. The V call is TRBV2, the J call TRBJ1-5; D not resolved. The CDR3 spans 17 residues. Germline V gene lookup returns CDR1 SNHLY and CDR2 FYNNEI. The CDR3 is CASSAEINPAGNLPQHF. CDR3 DNA sequence: TGTGCCAGCAGCGCAGAAATAAACCCCGCTGGCAATCTGCCCCAGCATTTT.

This clonotype was seen at least ten times. The J gene is TRBJ1-2, the V gene TRBV20-1; D is possibly TRBD1 (6 bases). The germline CDR1 and CDR2 sequences are DFQATT and SNEGSKA (reference sequence). The CDR3 has 14 amino acids. V was trimmed by 0 bases and J by 5 bases, leaving 13 bases between them. The CDR3 is CSARDLGTGYGYTF. The CDR3 coding sequence is TGCAGTGCTAGAGATTTGGGCACAGGGTATGGCTACACCTTC.

This clonotype was observed many times. The rearrangement links TRBV6-2 or TRBV6-3 to TRBJ2-5; D is perhaps TRBD1 (5 bases). V lost 0 bases and J 7 bases, leaving 21 bases between the germline ends. The CDR3 runs 17 residues. The germline V gene encodes CDR1 MNHEY and CDR2 SVGEGT. The CDR3 DNA reads TGTGCCAGCAGTTACTCGAAGGCTGGCGGCCCCCAGGGGACCCAGTACTTC. This translates into CASSYSKAGGPQGTQYF.

This clonotype was detected a few times. The chain carries TRBV19 and TRBJ2-2; D possibly matches TRBD1 or TRBD2 (5 bases each). Germline assignment: CDR1 LNHDA and CDR2 SQIVND (reference sequence). The CDR3 length is 14 residues. The V end was cut by 5 bases, the J end by 7 bases, with 14 bases between. The CDR3 coding sequence is TGTGCCAGTAGTGGTGGCAGGGCGGGCGGGGAGCTGTTTTTT. This codes for CASSGGRAGGELFF.

Comment on this clonotype: A much more abundant neighbour one base away suggests this may be a read error. The chain recombines TRBV12-3 or TRBV12-4 with TRBJ2-2; 8 bases are shared with TRBD1. The J segment lost 6 bases and the V segment lost 7 bases, leaving 10 bases of the junction unmatched. The CDR3 is 15 residues long. The CDR3 region is CASTPTGTGPGELFF. CDR3 nucleotide sequence: TGTGCCAGCACCCCGACCGGGACAGGACCCGGGGAGCTGTTTTTT.

This clonotype was observed many times. The DNA for the CDR3 is TGTGCCAGCACCCCCCAGGGGGGGGGTCTCACAGATACGCAGTATTTT. Protein: CASTPQGGGLTDTQYF. The chain recombines TRBV7-2 with TRBJ2-3; possibly TRBD1 or TRBD2 for D (7 bases each). Trimming cost V 7 bases and J 2 bases, with 19 bases left between them. Germline CDR1 and CDR2: SGHTA and FQGNSA. The CDR3 sequence is 16 residues long.

This clonotype has ten or more counts. The rearrangement joins TRBV2 to TRBJ2-1; no clear D gene. The CDR3 has 12 residues. Trimming removed 2 bases at V and 8 bases at J, with 7 bases between. Germline CDR1 and CDR2: SNHLY and FYNNEI. DNA for the CDR3: TGTGCCAGCAGTGAACTCGAGGATGAGCAGTTCTTC. Translation gives CASSELEDEQFF.

This clonotype was detected many times. V is TRBV5-1 and J is TRBJ2-3; 7 bases are a match to TRBD2. CDR1 is SGHRS and CDR2 is YFSETQ in the germline V gene. V lost 0 bases, J lost 0 bases, and 1 base stayed unmatched. The CDR3 spans 15 residues. CDR3 nucleotide sequence: TGCGCCAGCAGCTTGGGCGGGGGAAGCACAGATACGCAGTATTTT. As protein: CASSLGGGSTDTQYF.

The table lists this clonotype with many counts. The chain couples TRBV7-2 to TRBJ2-4, with TRBD2 identical over 11 bases. Losses at the gene ends were 3 bases for V and 2 bases for J; bases not matched to a gene: 9. The CDR3 runs to 18 residues. CDR1 and CDR2 (germline): SGHTA, FQGNSA. Here the CDR3 reads CASSFSGGAGGPKNIQYF. The CDR3 DNA is TGTGCCAGCAGCTTTAGCGGGGGGGCCGGGGGGCCCAAAAACATTCAGTACTTC.

The CDR3: CASSPQGNIYNSPLHF. In nucleotides, the CDR3 is TGTGCCAGCAGTCCACAGGGAAACATCTATAATTCACCCCTCCACTTT. The V call is TRBV6-5, the J call TRBJ1-6; perhaps TRBD1 as D (6 bases). The CDR3 totals 16 residues. CDR1 is MNHEY and CDR2 is SVGAGI in the germline V gene. V dropped 5 bases and J dropped 3 bases, with 14 bases sitting between them.

The sample holds many counts of this clonotype. The V and J genes are TRBV7-8 and TRBJ1-6, with 10 bases fitting TRBD1. CDR3 length: 15 amino acids. With 4 bases clipped from V and 8 bases from J, the junction kept 5 bases outside the gene matches. CDR1 is SGHVS, CDR2 FQNEAQ, per germline. CDR3 in amino acids: CASSSRGTGDSPLHF. For the CDR3, the DNA is TGTGCCAGCAGCTCACGGGGGACAGGGGATTCACCCCTCCACTTT.